What follows is one T cell receptor (beta chain) and its context. This clonotype was counted many times. Its antigen remains undetermined. Within one base of it there is no much larger clone, and no base qualities were kept. This sample is drawn from a study of T-cell reconstitution after alpha-beta-depleted transplantation in children (dated by TCRdb to the mid-2010s). Some background on the complete study: Using TCR repertoire profiling, the study followed T-cell immune reconstitution in a quantitative way in children after TCRalphabeta/CD19-depleted allogeneic hematopoietic cell transplantation.

Receptor amplification or capture employed PCR. The listed sequencing device is Illumina HiSeq 2500. To normalize quantification of the TCRbeta repertoire, the TCR libraries were built with molecular barcoding that relied on unique molecular identifiers. TCRdb reanalyzed the raw reads on its own, using fastp at Q25 for trimming and MiXCR for clone calling, and kept in-frame beta chains. Here each entry gathers all rows of one CDR3 protein and keeps the most common genes and DNA. The sample data list hundreds of thousands of distinct CDR3 sequences, and about an eighth of these were observed just once. The ten biggest clones cover 0.79% of the sample. General findings and caveats noted by the study authors: In some patients, the high TCRbeta diversity seen at day 60 was put down to recipient T cells and intrathymic progenitors that had survived conditioning. Over the following months the frequencies of hyperexpanded clones went down, and after one year T-cell counts and TCRbeta diversity were mostly credited to newly produced T cells. Apparently early alphabetaT-cell count recovery about two months after transplant reportedly relied on only several hundred rapidly expanded clones derived from non-depleted graft cells.

The treatment or condition label on this specimen signifies: allogeneic hematopoietic cell transplantation with graft depleted of TCRalphabeta T cells and CD19 B cells. The children who served as transplant recipients had been given grafts of TCRalphabeta/CD19-depleted allogeneic hematopoietic cells. Including cysteine and phenylalanine, the CDR3 has 17 amino acids. The read is trimmed to its CDR3 DNA, 51 bases read in frame from base 1. Trimming takes 3 bases off V and 6 bases off J; junction bases not matched to a gene: 10. CDR1 and CDR2, looked up from the germline V gene, are ENHRY and SYGVKD. The V gene is TRBV10-3 and the J gene is TRBJ2-7, with TRBD2 identical over 14 junction bases. The source was PBMCs, collected before TCRalphabeta/CD19-depleted stem cell transplant. This TCR came from a girl aged 2 to 9 with congenital amegakaryocytic thrombocytopenia, due to receive a stem cell transplant. The nucleotide sequence reads TGTGCCATCAGTGAATGGGGGACTAGCGGGAGTTTGGGCGAGCAGTACTTC. Its translation reads: CAISEWGTSGSLGEQYF.